These 22 T cell receptor beta chains came from one sample sequenced in a study of radiation and T cells in renal cell carcinoma. Treatment specified: 15 Gy SBRT to primary tumor, nephrectomy 4 weeks later. Repertoires were generated with immunoSEQ multiplex PCR, while TCRdb's copy carries only in-frame clones and drops some. This sample has around 13,000 clones; 30% to 40% occur once, and the top ten carry approximately 15%. The specimen comprised tumor tissue, sampled from a patient whose treatment included radiotherapy and nephrectomy. The receptors were gathered from a man in his 60s with renal cell carcinoma.

V and J are TRBV25-1 and TRBJ2-7, with D perhaps TRBD1 (5 bases). The CDR3 is 13 amino acids. Germline CDR1 MGHDK, CDR2 SYGVNS. Trimming left V 5 bases short and J 5 bases short, with 13 bases between. The CDR3 DNA follows: TGTGCCAGCAGTCCCCAGGGTCGGAACGAGCAGTACTTC. The encoded protein is CASSPQGRNEQYF.

The J gene is TRBJ2-3, the V gene TRBV9; 11 nucleotides agree with TRBD2. The J segment lost 2 bases and the V segment lost 1 base, leaving 6 bases of the junction unmatched. The CDR3 runs to 17 residues. Germline CDR1 and CDR2: SGDLS and YYNGEE. CDR3 nucleotides: TGTGCCAGCAGCGTACCGCTAGCGGGGGGAACCACAGATACGCAGTATTTT. Encoded protein: CASSVPLAGGTTDTQYF.

The sample holds a few counts of this clone. This chain links TRBV7-6 with TRBJ2-3, with TRBD1 matching 10 bases. The germline V gene encodes CDR1 SGHVS and CDR2 FNYEAQ. Germline trimming cut 0 bases from V and 4 bases from J; bases unmatched to any gene: 4. This CDR3 comprises 16 residues. The chain's CDR3 is CASSLARQGAADTQYF. CDR3 nucleotides: TGTGCCAGCAGCTTAGCTCGACAGGGGGCGGCAGATACGCAGTATTTT. The complete variable domain, with remaining parts taken from reference TRBV7-6 and TRBJ2-3, reads GAGVSQSPRYKVTKRGQDVALRCDPISGHVSLYWYRQALGQGPEFLTYFNYEAQQDKSGLPNDRFSAERPEGSISTLTIQRTEQRDSAMYRCASSLARQGAADTQYFGPGTRLTVL.

The rearrangement links TRBV19 to TRBJ2-1, with 7 bases fitting TRBD1. In germline, CDR1 is LNHDA, CDR2 SQIVND (reference sequence). Germline trimming cut 3 bases from V and 4 bases from J; bases unmatched to any gene: 9. This CDR3 is built from 16 residues. CDR3 coding DNA: TGTGCCAGTAGTATCCGACAGGGCCTCGGGTACAATGAGCAGTTCTTC. The encoded protein is CASSIRQGLGYNEQFF.

This clone was seen more than once but under ten times. This chain connects TRBV9 to TRBJ1-1, with D unresolved. The germline CDR1 and CDR2 sequences are SGDLS and YYNGEE. The V end was cut by 1 base, the J end by 1 base, with 11 bases between. This CDR3 has 15 amino acids. DNA for the CDR3: TGTGCCAGCAGCGTAACAGATTTATCGAACACTGAAGCTTTCTTT. Protein product: CASSVTDLSNTEAFF. The whole variable domain, remainder taken from reference TRBV9 and TRBJ1-1, is DSGVTQTPKHLITATGQRVTLRCSPRSGDLSVYWYQQSLDQGLQFLIQYYNGEERAKGNILERFSAQQFPDLHSELNLSSLELGDSALYFCASSVTDLSNTEAFFGQGTRLTVV.

This chain uses TRBV4-3 with TRBJ2-7, with 10 bases fitting TRBD1. The germline CDR1 and CDR2 sequences are LGHNA and YSLEER. The CDR3 has 14 amino acids. Trimming removed 4 bases from V and 5 bases from J; junction bases left unmatched: 5. In DNA form, the CDR3 reads TGCGCCAGCAGCCTAGACAGGGGGCTAGACGAGCAGTACTTC. Translation gives CASSLDRGLDEQYF.

The chain is built from TRBV5-1 and TRBJ1-6; possibly TRBD1 for D (5 bases). There are 13 residues in the CDR3. Germline V lookup: CDR1 SGHRS, CDR2 YFSETQ. Between the trimmed V and J ends, which lost 5 bases and 6 bases, there was a span of 9 bases. The CDR3 DNA sequence: TGCGCCAGCAGGCGACAGAGTAATTCACCCCTCCACTTT. This sequence encodes CASRRQSNSPLHF.

The table lists this clone with a few counts. V usage is TRBV4-1 and J usage is TRBJ2-1, with D hard to call. The germline V gene encodes CDR1 MGHRA and CDR2 YSYEKL. Trimming took off 4 bases at V and 6 bases at J, with 13 bases between the two ends. The CDR3 contains 14 residues. The CDR3 nucleotides read TGCGCCAGCAGCCCCGAAGCGCAGAGCAATGAGCAGTTCTTC. Residues: CASSPEAQSNEQFF.

The chain recombines TRBV30 with TRBJ1-5; D remains ambiguous. Germline CDR1 reads GTSNPN; CDR2 reads SVGIG (reference sequence). Trimming cost V 3 bases and J 4 bases, with 7 bases left between them. This CDR3 region has 12 residues. The CDR3 is CAWSPANQPQHF. CDR3 bases: TGTGCCTGGAGCCCGGCGAATCAGCCCCAGCATTTT.

V is TRBV5-6 and J is TRBJ2-7; tentative D call: TRBD1 (6 bases). Germline assignment: CDR1 SGHDT and CDR2 YYEEEE. With 0 bases removed from V and 4 bases from J, the gap between germline ends came to 11 bases. CDR3 size: 14 residues. CDR3 loop: CASSLGTASYEQYF. The DNA of the CDR3 is TGTGCCAGCAGCTTGGGGACAGCCAGTTACGAGCAGTACTTC.

V usage is TRBV19 and J usage is TRBJ2-1, with a tentative D call TRBD2 (5 bases). Trimming cost V 6 bases and J 4 bases, with 13 bases left between them. Looked up from germline, CDR1 is LNHDA and CDR2 is SQIVND (reference sequence). The CDR3 extends over 14 amino acids. DNA for the CDR3: TGTGCCAGTAGCCCCTTCGGGAATTACAATGAGCAGTTCTTC. Protein: CASSPFGNYNEQFF.

V is TRBV29-1 and J is TRBJ1-5; 7 positions agree with TRBD1. The length of the CDR3 is 15 residues. CDR1 SQVTM and CDR2 ANQGSEA come from the germline V gene. V dropped 6 bases and J dropped 1; count of bases not matched to a gene: 9. The CDR3 loop reads CSVTIGQASNQPQHF. Here the CDR3 DNA reads TGCAGCGTAACCATCGGACAGGCCAGCAATCAGCCCCAGCATTTT.

This clone was seen only a few times. The rearrangement links TRBV29-1 to TRBJ2-5, with 10 bases fitting TRBD1. CDR3 length: 15 residues. Germline CDR1 and CDR2: SQVTM and ANQGSEA. Trimming removed 1 base from V and 5 bases from J; junction bases left unmatched: 7. CDR3 in amino acids: CSVEATGGITETQYF. CDR3 sequence (DNA): TGCAGCGTTGAAGCGACAGGGGGCATCACGGAGACCCAGTACTTC.

The chain joins TRBV18 to TRBJ1-2; weak D call: TRBD1 (5 bases). This CDR3 spans 14 amino acids. Trimming removed 1 base from V and 2 bases from J, with 8 bases in between. CDR1 is KGHSH, CDR2 LQKENI, per germline. This chain's CDR3 is CASSPLGANYGYTF. CDR3 sequence (DNA): TGTGCCAGCTCACCACTCGGGGCGAACTATGGCTACACCTTC.

The rearrangement joins TRBV30 to TRBJ2-3; 10 nucleotides match TRBD2. The J segment lost 1 base and the V segment lost 1 base, leaving 5 bases of the junction unmatched. The length of the CDR3 is 16 residues. Germline assignment: CDR1 GTSNPN and CDR2 SVGIG (reference sequence). In DNA, the CDR3 is TGTGCCTGGAGTGGGTCTAGCGGGAGTGGCACAGATACGCAGTATTTT. This gives the protein CAWSGSSGSGTDTQYF. The full variable domain, its missing parts supplied by reference TRBV30 and TRBJ2-3, is SQTIHQWPATLVQPVGSPLSLECTVEGTSNPNLYWYRQAAGRGLQLLFYSVGIGQISSEVPQNLSASRPQDRQFILSSKKLLLSDSGFYLCAWSGSSGSGTDTQYFGPGTRLTVL.

The chain employs TRBV10-2 and TRBJ2-7, with 13 bases lining up with TRBD2. Unmatched junction bases numbered 5, after V lost 2 bases and J lost 7 bases. The germline CDR1 and CDR2 sequences are WSHSY and SAAADI. The CDR3 consists of 15 residues. The CDR3 region is CASSENVGLAGEQYF. CDR3 sequence (DNA): TGCGCCAGCAGTGAGAATGTGGGACTAGCGGGGGAGCAGTACTTC.

This clone was seen a single time. V is TRBV7-8 and J is TRBJ2-7; TRBD1 is a possible D gene (5 bases). The germline V and J ends were trimmed by 0 bases and 2 bases, with 11 bases remaining between them. The germline V gene has CDR1 SGHVS and CDR2 FQNEAQ. The CDR3 extends over 15 amino acids. In nucleotides, the CDR3 is TGTGCCAGCAGCTTAGCACCAGGGCCGACCTACGAGCAGTACTTC. Its protein product is CASSLAPGPTYEQYF.

This clone came up a few times. J is TRBJ2-7 and V is TRBV7-8, with 10 positions matching TRBD2. V lost 3 bases and J lost 1; bases outside the gene matches: 6. The CDR3 covers 16 residues. Germline-derived CDR1 and CDR2 are SGHVS and FQNEAQ. CDR3 DNA sequence: TGTGCCAGCAGCTTTGGTCTAGCGGGAGAATCCTACGAGCAGTACGTC. This gives the protein CASSFGLAGESYEQYV.

The genes are TRBV6-6 and TRBJ1-1; no clear D gene. The CDR3 spans 13 residues. The V end lost 2 bases, the J end lost 3 bases, and 7 bases lay between the germline ends. Per the germline V gene, CDR1 is MNHNY and CDR2 is SVGAGI (reference sequence). Here the CDR3 DNA reads TGTGCCAGCAGTTACCCCAGAGACACTGAAGCTTTCTTT. Translated: CASSYPRDTEAFF.

This clone was seen only a few times. CDR3 residues: CAWSSGWVAGDSSYEQYF. The CDR3 coding sequence is TGTGCCTGGAGCTCCGGGTGGGTAGCGGGGGATAGCTCCTACGAGCAGTACTTC. This chain uses TRBV30 with TRBJ2-7, with 9 nucleotides matching TRBD2. The CDR3 contains 18 residues. Germline loops: CDR1 GTSNPN, CDR2 SVGIG (reference sequence). Trimming took 3 bases from V and 0 from J; bases not matched to a gene: 15. Complete variable domain (other parts from reference TRBV30 and TRBJ2-7): SQTIHQWPATLVQPVGSPLSLECTVEGTSNPNLYWYRQAAGRGLQLLFYSVGIGQISSEVPQNLSASRPQDRQFILSSKKLLLSDSGFYLCAWSSGWVAGDSSYEQYFGPGTRLTVT.

CDR3 DNA: TGCGCCAGCAACCCCGGGACAGCGAACACTGAAGCTTTCTTT. It codes for CASNPGTANTEAFF. This chain connects TRBV4-3 to TRBJ1-1; 7 nucleotides line up with TRBD1. The CDR3 sequence is 14 residues long. The junction had 6 bases not matched to a gene; V was cut back by 7 bases and J by 1 base. From germline, CDR1 is LGHNA and CDR2 YSLEER.

J is TRBJ2-2 and V is TRBV5-1, with a possible D match to TRBD1 (6 bases). Trimming pared 1 base from V and 1 base from J, leaving 11 bases between. In germline, CDR1 is SGHRS, CDR2 YFSETQ. This CDR3 spans 16 amino acids. CDR3 protein: CASSLRQGQNTGELFF. DNA of the CDR3: TGCGCCAGCAGCTTGAGGCAGGGACAGAACACCGGGGAGCTGTTTTTT.